A selection of T cell receptor beta chains follows, all from one sample in a study of T cells in Graves' hyperthyroidism and ophthalmopathy. MiXCR was run by TCRdb on the multiplex PCR reads, yielding one entry per CDR3 protein. The sample lists around 300,000 distinct CDR3 sequences, about 15% occurring once. Sequenced: blood. These receptor sequences come from a woman aged 25 to 45 with Graves' hyperthyroidism. Each CDR3 is given with its conserved first and last residue. D genes are given only for firm matches. Where a row states a size, it is once, few, many or the class of an expanded clone; other rows omit it.

J	size	D	V	DNA	CDR3
TRBJ2-3	NA	TRBD2	TRBV5-6	TGTGCCAGCAGCTCAGGACTAGCTGCAGATACGCAGTATTTT	CASSSGLAADTQYF
TRBJ2-7	NA	NA	TRBV18	TGTGCCAGCTCACCGGGAGAATACGAGCAGTACTTC	CASSPGEYEQYF
TRBJ2-3	many	NA	TRBV11-2	TGTGCCAGCAGCTCGGAGGATACGCAGTATTTT	CASSSEDTQYF
TRBJ1-1	few	NA	TRBV7-9	TGTGCCAGCAGCCTCCCAACAGGGACCACTGAAGCTTTCTTT	CASSLPTGTTEAFF
TRBJ2-1	many	NA	TRBV28	TGTGCCAGCAGTGGCCTGGGGGATAATCACCTACGCAATGAGCAGTTCTTC	CASSGLGDNHLRNEQFF
TRBJ1-4	many	NA	TRBV7-2	TGTGCCAGCAGCTTAGTCCAGAATGCAACTAATGAAAAACTGTTTTTT	CASSLVQNATNEKLFF
TRBJ1-4	many	NA	TRBV12-3/TRBV12-4	TGTGCCAGCAGATTTAATGAAAAACTGTTTTTT	CASRFNEKLFF
TRBJ2-3	NA	TRBD2	TRBV24-1	TGTGCCACCAGTGACCCTGGGACTAGCGGGACGGTGGGAAATACGCAGTATTTT	CATSDPGTSGTVGNTQYF
TRBJ2-3	many	NA	TRBV12-3/TRBV12-4	TGTGCCAGCAGTCCTCTCCCTAGCGAGAGCACAGATACGCAGTATTTT	CASSPLPSESTDTQYF
TRBJ1-2	many	TRBD1	TRBV2	TGTGCCAGCAGTCTGGACAGGGGGCGTCAGTATGGCTACACCTTC	CASSLDRGRQYGYTF
TRBJ2-2	few	NA	TRBV28	TGTGCCAGCAGTTCACTTTGGGAGCTGTTTTTT	CASSSLWELFF
TRBJ1-2	NA	TRBD1	TRBV3-1	TGTGCCAGCAGCCACGGGACAGGTCACACCTTC	CASSHGTGHTF
TRBJ2-5	few	TRBD2	TRBV20-1	TGCAGTGCTCGCGGGGGGTCGGAGACCCAGTACTTC	CSARGGSETQYF
TRBJ1-2	many	TRBD1	TRBV20-1	TGCAGTGCTGGAGGGACAGTTTATGACTATGGCTACACCTTC	CSAGGTVYDYGYTF
TRBJ2-3	NA	NA	TRBV20-1	TGCAGTGCCATATACCTAGAGCGGCCGTCAAGAGTGGATACGCAGTATTTT	CSAIYLERPSRVDTQYF
TRBJ2-3	NA	TRBD1	TRBV5-6	TGTGCCAGCAGCTTGGGCAGGGGGCAGATAGATACGCAGTATTTT	CASSLGRGQIDTQYF
TRBJ2-7	NA	NA	TRBV11-2	TGTGCCAGCAGCTCTTATATCGAGAGCGCCCGGTTCGAGCAGTACTTC	CASSSYIESARFEQYF
TRBJ2-5	NA	NA	TRBV20-1	TGCAGTGCTAGTGGCCGGGACACCGTACGGGAGACCCAGTACTTC	CSASGRDTVRETQYF
TRBJ2-3	NA	NA	TRBV5-1	TGCGCCAGCAGCTTGGCCTGGGAGTCAGATACGCAGTATTTT	CASSLAWESDTQYF
TRBJ2-2	NA	TRBD2	TRBV6-2/TRBV6-3	TGTGCCAGCAGTTTCTACGGGAGGGCCGTCGGGGAGCTGTCTTTT	CASSFYGRAVGELSF
TRBJ2-3	NA	TRBD2	TRBV10-2	TGCGCCAGCAGTGAGCTCCGGACTAGCGGGGCGAGGAATACGCAGTATTTT	CASSELRTSGARNTQYF
TRBJ1-3	many	NA	TRBV29-1	TGCAGCGTTGTAGGCGGAGGAGGAAACACCATATATTTT	CSVVGGGGNTIYF
TRBJ2-2	many	NA	TRBV7-9	TGTGCCACGATGAGGGGAGATTCCAACACCGGGGAGCTGTTTTTT	CATMRGDSNTGELFF
TRBJ1-4	few	NA	TRBV20-1	TGCAGTGCTAGAAAGGACAGCCTAAATGAAAAACTGTTTTTT	CSARKDSLNEKLFF
TRBJ1-1	many	NA	TRBV28	TGTGCCAGCGGGACTTTTAATGAAGCTTTCTTT	CASGTFNEAFF
TRBJ2-2	once	NA	TRBV5-1	TGCGCCGGCAGCTTGGACGGGAGAGGCACCGGGGAGCTGTTTTTT	CAGSLDGRGTGELFF
TRBJ2-5	many	NA	TRBV11-2	TGTGCCAGCAGCTTAGATCCAGGTTGGGAGACCCAGTACTTC	CASSLDPGWETQYF
TRBJ2-3	NA	TRBD2	TRBV12-3/TRBV12-4	TGTGCCAGCAGTTTCGGCGGGAGTAGCACAGATACGCAGTATTTT	CASSFGGSSTDTQYF
TRBJ1-1	many	NA	TRBV19	TGTGCCAGTAGTATGGGGCGATCTAGGGGGACCACTGAAGCTTTCTTT	CASSMGRSRGTTEAFF
TRBJ2-1	many	NA	TRBV2	TGTGCCAGCAGTGAAGCGGATGAGCAGTTCTTC	CASSEADEQFF
TRBJ1-5	many	NA	TRBV30	TGTGCCTGGAGTCGGGCGGGCAATCAGCCCCAGCATTTT	CAWSRAGNQPQHF
TRBJ2-7	many	TRBD1	TRBV2	TGTGCCAGCATCGACCCTCGGGACAGGGCATGCGAGCAGTACTTC	CASIDPRDRACEQYF
TRBJ1-4	few	TRBD1	TRBV30	TGTGCCGGCGCGAAGGGGGCCGGGAACGAAAAACTGTTTTTT	CAGAKGAGNEKLFF
TRBJ1-6	many	TRBD1	TRBV28	TGTGCCAGCAGGGGACAGGGCTATAATTCACCCCTCCACTTT	CASRGQGYNSPLHF
TRBJ2-7	many	TRBD2	TRBV28	TGTGCCAGCAGTTGGACTAGCGGGACTTCCGAGCAGTACTTC	CASSWTSGTSEQYF
TRBJ2-7	many	NA	TRBV6-2/TRBV6-3	TGTGCCCCAGCCGGGCGGGATGCTGCCTCCTACGAGCAGTACTTC	CAPAGRDAASYEQYF
TRBJ2-7	NA	NA	TRBV4-3	TGCGCCAGCAGCCAGGAAGGAAGGGGGGCCTACGAGCAGTACTTC	CASSQEGRGAYEQYF
TRBJ2-1	NA	NA	TRBV7-9	TGTGCCAGCAGCCTCCCGACCAGTTATGAGCAGTTCTTC	CASSLPTSYEQFF
TRBJ2-3	NA	TRBD1	TRBV29-1	TGCAGCGTTGACGGGACAGGGGGAACAGATACGCAGTATTTT	CSVDGTGGTDTQYF
TRBJ2-1	many	NA	TRBV11-2	TGTGCCAGCAGCTTAGGGTCCAATTACAATGAGCAGTTCTTC	CASSLGSNYNEQFF
TRBJ2-7	NA	TRBD2	TRBV19	TGTGCCAGTAGTATAGCAACTAGCGACCGCGGTTTTTCCTACGAGCAGTACTTC	CASSIATSDRGFSYEQYF
TRBJ2-2	many	TRBD1	TRBV28	TGTGCCAGCAGTGAGAACCCCCGGACAGGGCGTCGCACCGGGAAGCTGTTTTTT	CASSENPRTGRRTGKLFF
TRBJ2-4	many	NA	TRBV2	TGTGCCAGCACAGAGGAAGGGATGGGGATTCAGTACTTC	CASTEEGMGIQYF
TRBJ2-5	few	TRBD2	TRBV12-3/TRBV12-4	TGTGCCAGCTCCCAGCGGGAGGTGCTTGAGACCCAGTACTTC	CASSQREVLETQYF
TRBJ1-2	few	TRBD1	TRBV5-8	TGTGCCAGCAGCGCGGAACAGGGGGAGATCGGTGGCTACACCTTC	CASSAEQGEIGGYTF
TRBJ2-1	NA	NA	TRBV20-1	TGCAGTGCTAGATTTCTGGGTTTCTCCTACAATGAGCAGTTCTTC	CSARFLGFSYNEQFF
TRBJ2-3	NA	NA	TRBV7-2	TGTGCCAGCAGGGTATCCGGAGCTAGCACAGATACGCAGTATTTT	CASRVSGASTDTQYF
TRBJ2-6	NA	TRBD1	TRBV19	TGTGCCAGTAGTACCGGGACAGGACCTTCCGGGGCCAACGTCCTGACTTTC	CASSTGTGPSGANVLTF
TRBJ2-3	many	NA	TRBV9	TGTGCCAGCAGTTACAGGGACACAGATACGCAGTATTTT	CASSYRDTDTQYF
TRBJ2-7	many	TRBD1	TRBV29-1	TGCAGCGTTGGCCCATCTACAGGGGGCAGCTCCTACGAGCAGTACTTC	CSVGPSTGGSSYEQYF
TRBJ1-2	few	NA	TRBV11-2	TGTGCCAGCAGCGCCTCTAGGGGGGATGGCTACACCTTC	CASSASRGDGYTF
TRBJ2-7	NA	TRBD2	TRBV7-9	TGTGCCAGCAGCTTAGCCGGACTAGCGGGAGACGAGCAGTACTTC	CASSLAGLAGDEQYF
TRBJ2-1	few	NA	TRBV20-1	TGCAGTGCTAGGGGACGGCGGGGTGGCAATGAGCAGTTCTTC	CSARGRRGGNEQFF
TRBJ2-7	few	TRBD1	TRBV27	TGTGCCAGCTCCAAAGGAGACAGGGGGCCTTTTGTCTCCCCCTACGAGCAGTACTTC	CASSKGDRGPFVSPYEQYF
TRBJ1-3	NA	NA	TRBV20-1	TGCAGTGCTACCTCGGACAGAACTTTGGGCACCATATATTTT	CSATSDRTLGTIYF
TRBJ1-5	NA	NA	TRBV20-1	TGCAGTGCCCGAGACAACTACAGCAATCAGCCCCAGCATTTT	CSARDNYSNQPQHF
TRBJ2-1	few	NA	TRBV7-9	TGTGCCAGCAACGGGTTGGACTCGCACTCCTACAATGAGCAGTTCTTC	CASNGLDSHSYNEQFF